The 7 T cell receptor beta chains presented below share a single source sample, sequenced in a study of cytomegalovirus exposure and HLA in healthy donors. The PCR used 60 Vbeta and 13 Jbeta primers. The repertoire was sequenced with immunoSEQ multiplex PCR; TCRdb's copy has only in-frame clones and lacks some. The sample has fewer than 150,000 clones, around 77% seen once. Sequenced material: PBMCs. These receptors were obtained from a man aged 50 to 60 in good health and CMV-seronegative.

The chain links TRBV5-1 to TRBJ2-7; 10 bases line up with TRBD1. The germline V gene encodes CDR1 SGHRS and CDR2 YFSETQ. The CDR3 is made up of 16 amino acids. Losses at the gene ends were 2 bases for V and 0 bases for J; bases not matched to a gene: 5. The CDR3 sequence: CASSLKGDRGSYEQYF. CDR3 DNA: TGCGCCAGCAGCTTAAAGGGGGACAGGGGCTCCTACGAGCAGTACTTC.

This clone was detected only a few times. The V and J genes are TRBV5-6 and TRBJ2-1, with TRBD2 matching 11 bases. This CDR3 has 16 residues. V lost 4 bases and J lost 7; bases outside the gene matches: 10. CDR1 is SGHDT, CDR2 YYEEEE, per germline. CDR3 nucleotide sequence: TGTGCCAGCAGCGGTCCAGGGACTAGCGGATTGAATGAGCAGTTCTTC. Amino acid sequence: CASSGPGTSGLNEQFF.

The chain couples TRBV10-3 to TRBJ2-7, with D tentatively TRBD2 (5 bases). The ends were cut back, 10 bases at V and 5 bases at J, with 12 bases in the middle. Looked up from germline, CDR1 is ENHRY and CDR2 is SYGVKD. This CDR3 spans 11 amino acids. CDR3 coding DNA: TGTGCCACCTCTTCCGGGAACGAGCAGTACTTC. Its protein product is CATSSGNEQYF.

This clone was detected once. V gene TRBV11-2 combines with J gene TRBJ2-7; 10 bases match TRBD2. This CDR3 spans 15 amino acids. CDR1 SGHAT and CDR2 FQNNGV come from the germline V gene. V gave up 1 base and J gave up 4 bases; unmatched junction bases: 4. The CDR3 DNA reads as TGTGCCAGCAGCTTAGTTCCTAGCGGGAGTTACGAGCAGTACTTC. Its protein product is CASSLVPSGSYEQYF.

The rearrangement uses TRBV27 and TRBJ1-5; no firm D call. The CDR3 spans 13 residues. Germline CDR1 is MNHEY and CDR2 is SMNVEV (reference sequence). Trimming took off 4 bases at V and 5 bases at J, with 9 bases between the two ends. The CDR3 region is CASSSSPYQPQHF. The CDR3, as DNA: TGTGCCAGCAGTTCGAGCCCCTATCAGCCCCAGCATTTT.

This clone has only a few counts. This chain links TRBV28 with TRBJ2-7; 9 positions agree with TRBD1. Germline V lookup: CDR1 MDHEN, CDR2 SYDVKM. CDR3 length equals 15 residues. V shed 7 bases and J 2 bases; nucleotides not matched to a gene: 9. The CDR3 DNA reads as TGTGCCAGCACAAGAGGAGGGACAGGGACCTACGAGCAGTACTTC. Translated: CASTRGGTGTYEQYF. Variable domain in full (rest from reference TRBV28 and TRBJ2-7): DVKVTQSSRYLVKRTGEKVFLECVQDMDHENMFWYRQDPGLGLRLIYFSYDVKMKEKGDIPEGYSVSREKKERFSLILESASTNQTSMYLCASTRGGTGTYEQYFGPGTRLTVT.

This chain links TRBV11-3 with TRBJ2-2; D unresolved. The length of the CDR3 is 14 residues. The germline V gene has CDR1 SGHNT and CDR2 YENEEA. With 2 bases removed from V and 0 bases from J, the gap between germline ends came to 4 bases. The CDR3 coding sequence is TGTGCCAGCAGCTTATATCCGAACACCGGGGAGCTGTTTTTT. It encodes CASSLYPNTGELFF.